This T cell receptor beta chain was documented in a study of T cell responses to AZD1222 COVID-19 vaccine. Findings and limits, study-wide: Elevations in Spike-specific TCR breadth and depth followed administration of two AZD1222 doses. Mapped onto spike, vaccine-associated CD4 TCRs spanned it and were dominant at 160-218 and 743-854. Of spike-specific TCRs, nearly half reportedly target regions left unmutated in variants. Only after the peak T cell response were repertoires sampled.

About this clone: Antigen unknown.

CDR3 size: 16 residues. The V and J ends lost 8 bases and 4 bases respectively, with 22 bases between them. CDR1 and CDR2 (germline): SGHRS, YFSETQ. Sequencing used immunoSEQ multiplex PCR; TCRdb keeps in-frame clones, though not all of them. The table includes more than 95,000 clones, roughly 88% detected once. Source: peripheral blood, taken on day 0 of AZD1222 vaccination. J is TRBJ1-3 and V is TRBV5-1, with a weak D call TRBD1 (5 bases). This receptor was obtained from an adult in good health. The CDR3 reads CASSRLEQAAGNTIYF. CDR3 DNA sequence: TGCGCCAGTTCTCGGTTGGAACAGGCTGCCGGAAACACCATATATTTT.